What follows are 24 T cell receptor beta chains derived from one specimen sequenced in a study of blood T cell repertoires in COVID-19 (dated by TCRdb to the early 2020s). The method was the immunoSEQ multiplex PCR assay. TCRdb mirrors the immuneACCESS table, restricted to in-frame sequences. Some clones are absent from its copies; in checked studies, under half trace to an unresolved V gene, and the reason for the others is unknown. The sample table records 25,000 or so clones; about 88% of these occur just once. Of the sample, 6.5% to 8.5% falls within the top ten clones. The specimen was peripheral blood. These receptors all come from a woman in her fifties or sixties with active COVID-19.

This chain connects TRBV27 to TRBJ2-2; 7 bases align to TRBD2. The CDR3 consists of 15 residues. Germline V gene sequence: CDR1 MNHEY, CDR2 SMNVEV (reference sequence). V lost 4 bases and J lost 3; bases outside the gene matches: 5. The CDR3 DNA sequence: TGTGCCAGCAGTTCCTACCGGGGGGACACCGGGGAGCTGTTTTTT. The encoded protein is CASSSYRGDTGELFF.

This chain joins TRBV7-2 and TRBJ2-5; 12 bases match TRBD2. The length of the CDR3 is 15 residues. Trimming took 3 bases from V and 3 from J; bases not matched to a gene: 2. From germline, CDR1 is SGHTA and CDR2 FQGNSA. This CDR3 is CASSFRTSGEETQYF. The CDR3 DNA reads as TGTGCCAGCAGCTTCCGGACTAGCGGGGAAGAGACCCAGTACTTC.

The chain has TRBV28 and TRBJ1-6; D not certain. The CDR3 loop spans 14 amino acids. The V end lost 2 bases, the J end lost 7 bases, and 9 bases lay between the germline ends. Germline CDR1 reads MDHEN; CDR2 reads SYDVKM. The CDR3 bases are TGTGCCAGCAGTTTAGAACAAACCAATTCACCCCTCCACTTT. Amino acid sequence: CASSLEQTNSPLHF.

The CDR3 region has the DNA TGCGCCAGCAGCCTACTAGAGGCTGGCACAGATACGCAGTATTTT. Amino acid sequence: CASSLLEAGTDTQYF. The chain combines TRBV5-1 with TRBJ2-3; D may be TRBD2 (5 bases). The ends were cut back, 4 bases at V and 1 base at J, with 13 bases in the middle. The length of the CDR3 is 15 residues. From germline, CDR1 is SGHRS and CDR2 YFSETQ.

The chain couples TRBV7-6 to TRBJ1-6; D is possibly TRBD1 (5 bases). Trimming removed 5 bases at V and 10 bases at J, with 18 bases between. The CDR3 sequence is 15 residues long. Looked up from germline, CDR1 is SGHVS and CDR2 is FNYEAQ. CDR3 nucleotides: TGTGCCAGCAGCCAGGGAGGGGAGACGAGCTCACCCCTCCACTTT. Translated: CASSQGGETSSPLHF.

J is TRBJ2-1 and V is TRBV28; the match to TRBD2 covers 12 bases. The ends lost 9 bases at V and 4 bases at J; junction bases unmatched: 1. The CDR3 is 13 amino acids. In germline, CDR1 is MDHEN, CDR2 SYDVKM. In DNA form, the CDR3 reads TGTGCCAGTCTAGCGGGAGGGTACAATGAGCAGTTCTTC. Its protein product is CASLAGGYNEQFF.

The chain couples TRBV7-3 to TRBJ2-1; 11 bases match TRBD2. V lost 5 bases and J lost 0; bases outside the gene matches: 12. Germline assignment: CDR1 SGHTA and CDR2 FQGTGA. The CDR3 runs 19 residues. As DNA, the CDR3 is TGTGCCAGCAGCCCGAGGGGGACTAGCGGAGGGAGCTCCTACAATGAGCAGTTCTTC. It specifies CASSPRGTSGGSSYNEQFF. Supplemented by reference TRBV7-3 and TRBJ2-1, the full variable domain reads GAGVSQTPSNKVTEKGKYVELRCDPISGHTALYWYRQSLGQGPEFLIYFQGTGAADDSGLPNDRFFAVRPEGSVSTLKIQRTERGDSAVYLCASSPRGTSGGSSYNEQFFGPGTRLTVL.

This clone was found once. This chain uses TRBV5-1 with TRBJ1-2; TRBD1 agrees at 9 bases. Per the germline V gene, CDR1 is SGHRS and CDR2 is YFSETQ. The CDR3 has 13 amino acids. J gave up 6 bases and V 4 bases, and 4 bases lay outside the gene matches. CDR3 sequence reads: CASSIGTGNGYTF. Here the CDR3 DNA reads TGCGCCAGCAGCATAGGGACAGGGAATGGCTACACCTTC.

V is TRBV5-6 and J is TRBJ2-7, with TRBD2 matching 8 bases. The CDR3 has 15 residues. With 1 base clipped from V and 0 bases from J, the junction kept 3 bases outside the gene matches. Germline CDR1 SGHDT, CDR2 YYEEEE. The CDR3 loop is CASSLLAGSSYEQYF. DNA of the CDR3: TGTGCCAGCAGCTTGCTAGCGGGCAGCTCCTACGAGCAGTACTTC.

The chain is built from TRBV7-3 and TRBJ2-1, with 8 bases fitting TRBD1. This CDR3 is 13 amino acids long. The ends lost 5 bases at V and 6 bases at J; junction bases unmatched: 3. Germline V gene sequence: CDR1 SGHTA, CDR2 FQGTGA. CDR3 region: CASSQTGVNEQFF. The CDR3 DNA sequence: TGTGCCAGCAGCCAGACAGGGGTCAATGAGCAGTTCTTC. The entire variable domain, with the rest obtained from reference TRBV7-3 and TRBJ2-1, is as follows: GAGVSQTPSNKVTEKGKYVELRCDPISGHTALYWYRQSLGQGPEFLIYFQGTGAADDSGLPNDRFFAVRPEGSVSTLKIQRTERGDSAVYLCASSQTGVNEQFFGPGTRLTVL.

This clone was found a few times. The chain is built from TRBV11-2 and TRBJ2-2; 10 bases agree with TRBD1. The V segment lost 4 bases and the J segment 3 bases; nucleotides outside the gene matches: 5. The CDR3 consists of 16 residues. Germline lookup yields CDR1 SGHAT and CDR2 FQNNGV. The CDR3, as DNA: TGTGCCAGCAGCTCCGGACAGGGGGGAGACACCGGGGAGCTGTTTTTT. Translation gives CASSSGQGGDTGELFF.

The rearrangement uses TRBV30 and TRBJ1-1; D not resolved. Germline values: CDR1 GTSNPN, CDR2 SVGIG (reference sequence). The CDR3 has 10 amino acids. V was clipped by 4 bases and J by 7 bases, with 7 bases between them. DNA for the CDR3: TGTGCCTGGACCTACCTTGAAGCTTTCTTT. This gives the protein CAWTYLEAFF.

The chain employs TRBV29-1 and TRBJ2-7; 9 positions match TRBD1. From germline, CDR1 is SQVTM and CDR2 ANQGSEA. Trimming cost V 7 bases and J 5 bases; bases outside gene matches: 9. The CDR3 consists of 13 residues. The CDR3 loop is CSAQRQGGDEQYF. In DNA form, the CDR3 reads TGCAGCGCCCAAAGACAGGGGGGCGACGAGCAGTACTTC.

The chain couples TRBV15 to TRBJ1-2; 9 bases fit TRBD1. V was pared by 1 base and J by 6 bases, with 9 bases of the junction left unmatched. Germline V CDR1 and CDR2: LNHNV, YYDKDF (reference sequence). The CDR3 has 16 residues. The CDR3 loop reads CATSRGRDRGADGYTF. CDR3 nucleotide sequence: TGTGCCACCAGCAGAGGGCGAGACAGGGGGGCAGATGGCTACACCTTC.

This chain joins TRBV18 and TRBJ2-7; 7 bases line up with TRBD1. V lost 2 bases to trimming and J lost 2 bases; unmatched junction nucleotides: 0. CDR3 size: 13 residues. Looked up from germline, CDR1 is KGHSH and CDR2 is LQKENI. CDR3 protein: CASSPGTAYEQYF. The CDR3 DNA is TGTGCCAGCTCACCAGGGACAGCCTACGAGCAGTACTTC.

The chain carries TRBV5-4 and TRBJ2-1, with a weak D call TRBD2 (6 bases). The V end lost 1 base, the J end lost 2 bases, and 7 bases lay between the germline ends. The CDR3 is made up of 14 amino acids. The germline V gene has CDR1 SGHNT and CDR2 YYREEE (reference sequence). CDR3 DNA: TGTGCCAGCAGCTTGCCTAGCGCCTACAATGAGCAGTTCTTC. Translating it yields CASSLPSAYNEQFF.

This rearrangement joins TRBV2 to TRBJ1-3; D call uncertain. The germline gives CDR1 SNHLY, CDR2 FYNNEI. Trimming pared 6 bases from V and 0 bases from J, leaving 6 bases between. The CDR3 spans 13 residues. The CDR3 is CASSPSSGNTIYF. In DNA, the CDR3 is TGTGCCAGCAGCCCGAGCTCTGGAAACACCATATATTTT. Looking up the rest from reference TRBV2 and TRBJ1-3 gives the full variable domain: EPEVTQTPSHQVTQMGQEVILRCVPISNHLYFYWYRQILGQKVEFLVSFYNNEISEKSEIFDDQFSVERPDGSNFTLKIRSTKLEDSAMYFCASSPSSGNTIYFGEGSWLTVV.

The rearrangement joins TRBV19 to TRBJ1-4; TRBD1 agrees at 9 bases. V trimming: 6 bases; J trimming: 5 bases; junction bases outside the gene matches: 7. The CDR3 contains 15 residues. CDR1 and CDR2 from the germline V gene are LNHDA and SQIVND (reference sequence). The CDR3 region is CASRSGQGRNEKLFF. The CDR3 DNA follows: TGTGCCAGTAGAAGCGGACAGGGGCGCAATGAAAAACTGTTTTTT.

The chain carries TRBV6-5 and TRBJ1-2; 8 bases line up with TRBD1. Trimming cost V 10 bases and J 4 bases; bases outside gene matches: 8. Germline V gene sequence: CDR1 MNHEY, CDR2 SVGAGI. The CDR3 is made up of 13 amino acids. The DNA for the CDR3 is TGTGCCACCGACAGGGGCGGACTCTATGGCTACACCTTC. It translates to CATDRGGLYGYTF.

The rearrangement joins TRBV3-1 (or the pseudogene TRBV3-2) to TRBJ2-1; 15 bases are a match to TRBD2. Trimming removed 3 bases from V and 3 bases from J; junction bases left unmatched: 3. The germline V gene has CDR1 LGHDT and CDR2 YNNKEL (reference sequence). The length of the CDR3 is 17 residues. CDR3 amino acids: CASSHGLAGGRYNEQFF. The CDR3 nucleotides read TGTGCCAGCAGCCACGGACTAGCGGGAGGGCGCTACAATGAGCAGTTCTTC.

The genes are TRBV2 and TRBJ2-7; no firm D call. The CDR3 contains 13 residues. CDR1 is SNHLY and CDR2 is FYNNEI in the germline V gene. Trimming removed 4 bases from V and 3 bases from J, with 10 bases in between. The CDR3 loop is CASSGNQNYEQYF. CDR3 DNA sequence: TGTGCCAGCAGTGGTAATCAGAACTACGAGCAGTACTTC.

The chain uses TRBV7-9 and TRBJ2-1; a weak D match, TRBD2 (5 bases). The germline V gene has CDR1 SEHNR and CDR2 FQNEAQ (reference sequence). Trimming removed 3 bases from V and 9 bases from J, with 9 bases in between. This CDR3 is built from 12 residues. For the CDR3, the DNA is TGTGCCAGCAGCTTGGCTAGCAGTGAGCAGTTCTTC. This sequence encodes CASSLASSEQFF. Based on the CDR3 plus reference TRBV7-9 and TRBJ2-1, the full variable domain is DTGVSQNPRHKITKRGQNVTFRCDPISEHNRLYWYRQTLGQGPEFLTYFQNEAQLEKSRLLSDRFSAERPKGSFSTLEIQRTEQGDSAMYLCASSLASSEQFFGPGTRLTVL.

The genes are TRBV15 and TRBJ2-2; TRBD1 matches at 9 bases. The germline CDR1 and CDR2 sequences are LNHNV and YYDKDF (reference sequence). CDR3 length: 15 amino acids. Trimming took 5 bases from V and 4 from J; bases not matched to a gene: 5. CDR3 amino acids: CATSPRTGVTGELFF. CDR3 bases: TGTGCCACCAGCCCTCGGACAGGGGTCACCGGGGAGCTGTTTTTT.

This sequence joins TRBV15 and TRBJ2-3; possibly TRBD2 for D (6 bases). The ends were cut back, 1 base at V and 3 bases at J, with 11 bases in the middle. This CDR3 is 15 amino acids long. Per germline, CDR1 LNHNV and CDR2 YYDKDF (reference sequence). CDR3 residues: CATSRVGSRTDTQYF. The CDR3, as DNA: TGTGCCACCAGCAGAGTCGGGAGTAGGACAGATACGCAGTATTTT. Filled out from reference TRBV15 and TRBJ2-3, the complete variable domain reads DAMVIQNPRYQVTQFGKPVTLSCSQTLNHNVMYWYQQKSSQAPKLLFHYYDKDFNNEADTPDNFQSRRPNTSFCFLDIRSPGLGDTAMYLCATSRVGSRTDTQYFGPGTRLTVL.